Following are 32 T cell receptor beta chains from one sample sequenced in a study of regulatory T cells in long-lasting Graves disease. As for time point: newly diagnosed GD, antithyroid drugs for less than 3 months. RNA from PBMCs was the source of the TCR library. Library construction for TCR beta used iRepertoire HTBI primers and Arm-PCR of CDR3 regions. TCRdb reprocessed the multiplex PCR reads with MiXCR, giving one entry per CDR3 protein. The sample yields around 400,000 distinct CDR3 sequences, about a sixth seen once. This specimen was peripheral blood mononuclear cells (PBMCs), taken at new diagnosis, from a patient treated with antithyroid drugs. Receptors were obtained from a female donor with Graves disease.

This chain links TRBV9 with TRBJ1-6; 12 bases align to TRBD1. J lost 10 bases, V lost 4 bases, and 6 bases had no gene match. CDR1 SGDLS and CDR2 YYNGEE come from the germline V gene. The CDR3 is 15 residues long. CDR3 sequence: CASSPGQGAKSPLHF. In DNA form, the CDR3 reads TGTGCCAGCAGCCCGGGACAGGGGGCGAAATCACCCCTCCACTTT. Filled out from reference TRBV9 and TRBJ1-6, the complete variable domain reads DSGVTQTPKHLITATGQRVTLRCSPRSGDLSVYWYQQSLDQGLQFLIQYYNGEERAKGNILERFSAQQFPDLHSELNLSSLELGDSALYFCASSPGQGAKSPLHFGNGTRLTVT.

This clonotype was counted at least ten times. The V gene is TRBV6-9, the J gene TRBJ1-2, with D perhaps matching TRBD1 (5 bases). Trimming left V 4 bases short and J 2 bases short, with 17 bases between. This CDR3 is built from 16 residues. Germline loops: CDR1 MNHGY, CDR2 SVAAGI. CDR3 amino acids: CASSFLPQGDNYGYTF. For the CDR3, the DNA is TGTGCCAGCAGTTTCCTCCCGCAGGGCGACAACTATGGCTACACCTTC.

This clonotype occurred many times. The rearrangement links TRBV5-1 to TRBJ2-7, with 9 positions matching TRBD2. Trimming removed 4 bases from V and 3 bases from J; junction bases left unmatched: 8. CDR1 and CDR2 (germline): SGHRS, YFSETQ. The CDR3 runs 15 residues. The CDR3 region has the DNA TGCGCCAGCAGCCCGGAACTAGCGGGTCACTACGAGCAGTACTTC. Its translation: CASSPELAGHYEQYF.

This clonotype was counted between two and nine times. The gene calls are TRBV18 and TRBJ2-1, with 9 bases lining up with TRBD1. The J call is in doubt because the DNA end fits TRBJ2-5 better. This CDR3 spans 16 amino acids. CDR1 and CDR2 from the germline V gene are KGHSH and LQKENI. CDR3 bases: TGTGCCAGCTCACCCCCGACAGGACAGGGGAGAGAGACCCAGTACTTC. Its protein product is CASSPPTGQGRETQYF.

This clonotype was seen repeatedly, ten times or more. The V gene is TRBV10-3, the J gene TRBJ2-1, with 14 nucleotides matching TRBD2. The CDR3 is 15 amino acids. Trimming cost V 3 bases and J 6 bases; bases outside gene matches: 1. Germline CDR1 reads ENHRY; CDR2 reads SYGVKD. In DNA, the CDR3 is TGTGCCATCAGTGACGGGACTAGCGGGAGCAATGAGCAGTTCTTC. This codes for CAISDGTSGSNEQFF.

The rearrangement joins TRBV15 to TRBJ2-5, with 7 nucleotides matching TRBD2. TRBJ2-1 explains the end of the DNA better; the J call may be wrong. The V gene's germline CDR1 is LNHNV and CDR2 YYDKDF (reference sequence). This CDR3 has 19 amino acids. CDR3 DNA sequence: TGTGCCACCAGCAGAGTGGGTGGCCACTCGGCGAGGGAGGGAAATGAGCAGTTCTTC. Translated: CATSRVGGHSAREGNEQFF.

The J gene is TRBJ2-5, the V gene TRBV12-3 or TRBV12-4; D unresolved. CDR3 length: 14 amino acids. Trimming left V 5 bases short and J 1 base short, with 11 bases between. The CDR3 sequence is CASSEPGSQETQYF. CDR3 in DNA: TGTGCCAGCAGTGAACCCGGCTCCCAAGAGACCCAGTACTTC.

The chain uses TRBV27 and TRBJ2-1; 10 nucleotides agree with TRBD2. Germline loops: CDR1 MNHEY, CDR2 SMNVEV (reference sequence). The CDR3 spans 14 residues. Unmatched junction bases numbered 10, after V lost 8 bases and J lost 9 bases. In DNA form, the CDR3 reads TGTGCCAGCGCGCTAGCGGGAGTAATAAGTGAGCAGTTCTTC. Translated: CASALAGVISEQFF.

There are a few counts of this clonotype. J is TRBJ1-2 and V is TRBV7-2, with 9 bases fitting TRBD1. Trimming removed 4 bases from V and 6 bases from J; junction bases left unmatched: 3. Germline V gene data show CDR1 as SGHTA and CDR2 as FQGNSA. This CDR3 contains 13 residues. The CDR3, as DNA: TGTGCCAGCAGCTCATGGACAGGGGATGGCTACACCTTC. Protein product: CASSSWTGDGYTF.

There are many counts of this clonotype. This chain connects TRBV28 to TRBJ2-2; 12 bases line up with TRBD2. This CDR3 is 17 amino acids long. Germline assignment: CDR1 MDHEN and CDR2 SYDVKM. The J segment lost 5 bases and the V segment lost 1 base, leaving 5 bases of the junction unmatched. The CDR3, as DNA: TGTGCCAGCAGTTTATCGGTGGGGACTAGCGGGACCGGGGAGCTGTTTTTT. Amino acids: CASSLSVGTSGTGELFF.

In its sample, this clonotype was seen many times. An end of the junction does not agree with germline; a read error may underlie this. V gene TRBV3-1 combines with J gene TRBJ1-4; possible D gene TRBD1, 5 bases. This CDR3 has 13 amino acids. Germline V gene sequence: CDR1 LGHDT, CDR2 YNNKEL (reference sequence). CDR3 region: CASSQDWGSTLSF. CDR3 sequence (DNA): TGTGCCAGCAGCCAAGATTGGGGCTCAACGCTCTCTTTT.

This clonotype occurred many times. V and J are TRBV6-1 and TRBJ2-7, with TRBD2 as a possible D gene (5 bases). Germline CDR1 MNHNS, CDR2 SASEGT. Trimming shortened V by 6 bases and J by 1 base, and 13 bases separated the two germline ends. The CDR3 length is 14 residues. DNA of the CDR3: TGTGCCAGCAGGAGCACTAGTTTATCCTACGAGCAGTACTTC. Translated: CASRSTSLSYEQYF.

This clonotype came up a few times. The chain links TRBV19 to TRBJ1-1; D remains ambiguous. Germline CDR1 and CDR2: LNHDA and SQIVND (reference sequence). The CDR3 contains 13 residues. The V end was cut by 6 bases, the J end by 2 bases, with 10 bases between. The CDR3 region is CASRYTTNTEAFF. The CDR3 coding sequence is TGTGCCAGTAGGTATACAACAAACACTGAAGCTTTCTTT.

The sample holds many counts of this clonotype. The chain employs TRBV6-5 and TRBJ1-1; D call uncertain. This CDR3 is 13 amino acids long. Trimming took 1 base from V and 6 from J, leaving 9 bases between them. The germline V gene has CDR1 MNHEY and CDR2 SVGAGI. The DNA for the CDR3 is TGTGCCAGCAGTTACTACGGATATGCTGAAGCTTTCTTT. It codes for CASSYYGYAEAFF.

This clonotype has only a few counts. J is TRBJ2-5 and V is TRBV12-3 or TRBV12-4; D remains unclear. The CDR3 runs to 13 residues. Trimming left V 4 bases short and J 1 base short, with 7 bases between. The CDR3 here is CASSWRSQETQYF. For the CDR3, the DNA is TGTGCCAGCAGTTGGCGGTCCCAAGAGACCCAGTACTTC.

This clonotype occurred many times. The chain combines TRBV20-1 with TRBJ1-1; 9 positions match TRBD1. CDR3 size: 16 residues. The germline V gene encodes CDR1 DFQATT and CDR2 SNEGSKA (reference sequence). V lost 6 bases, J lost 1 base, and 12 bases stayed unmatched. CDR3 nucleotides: TGCAGTGCCCAAAGGGGACAGGGAGGGACGAACACTGAAGCTTTCTTT. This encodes CSAQRGQGGTNTEAFF.

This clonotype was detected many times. CDR3: CASSSDRAGGSNQPQHF. The CDR3 DNA reads as TGTGCCAGCAGCTCGGACAGGGCTGGAGGGAGCAATCAGCCCCAGCATTTT. The V and J genes are TRBV12-3 or TRBV12-4 and TRBJ1-5, with 8 bases fitting TRBD1. The CDR3 has 17 amino acids. V shed 6 bases, J shed 1 base, and the junction held 11 bases outside the gene matches.

CDR3 sequence: CAGGSGDRGTGELFF. The DNA of the CDR3 is TGTGCCGGGGGCTCCGGGGACAGGGGCACCGGGGAGCTGTTTTTT. The chain links TRBV19 to TRBJ2-2, with 10 bases fitting TRBD1. The CDR3 length is 15 residues. Trimming took 11 bases from V and 4 from J; bases not matched to a gene: 10. The V gene's germline CDR1 is LNHDA and CDR2 SQIVND (reference sequence).

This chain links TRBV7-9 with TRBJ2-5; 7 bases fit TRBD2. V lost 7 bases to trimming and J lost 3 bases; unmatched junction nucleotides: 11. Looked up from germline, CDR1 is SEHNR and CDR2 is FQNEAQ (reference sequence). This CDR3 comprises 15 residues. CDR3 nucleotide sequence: TGTGCCAGCACCCCCTTGGGAGGGGCGGAAGAGACCCAGTACTTC. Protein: CASTPLGGAEETQYF.

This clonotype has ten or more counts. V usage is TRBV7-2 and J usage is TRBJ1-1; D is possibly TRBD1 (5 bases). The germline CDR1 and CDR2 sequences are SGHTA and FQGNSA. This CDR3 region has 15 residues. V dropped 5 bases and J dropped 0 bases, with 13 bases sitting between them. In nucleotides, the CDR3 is TGTGCCAGCAGCCCGCACGGGGGTATGAACACTGAAGCTTTCTTT. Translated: CASSPHGGMNTEAFF.

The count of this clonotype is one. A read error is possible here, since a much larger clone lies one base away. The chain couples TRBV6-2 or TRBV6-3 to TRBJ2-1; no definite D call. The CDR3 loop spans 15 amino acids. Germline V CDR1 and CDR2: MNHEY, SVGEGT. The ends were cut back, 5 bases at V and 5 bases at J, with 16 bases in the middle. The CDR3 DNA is TGTGCCAGCAGTGAAACGGCAGGTAGTCACAATGAGCAGTTCTTC. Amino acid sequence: CASSETAGSHNEQFF.

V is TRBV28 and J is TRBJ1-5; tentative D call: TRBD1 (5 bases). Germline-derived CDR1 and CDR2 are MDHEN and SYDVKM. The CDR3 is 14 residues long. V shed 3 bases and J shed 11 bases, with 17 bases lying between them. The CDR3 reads CASSLTVPRITQHF. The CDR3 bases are TGTGCCAGCAGTTTGACAGTCCCGCGTATCACCCAGCATTTT.

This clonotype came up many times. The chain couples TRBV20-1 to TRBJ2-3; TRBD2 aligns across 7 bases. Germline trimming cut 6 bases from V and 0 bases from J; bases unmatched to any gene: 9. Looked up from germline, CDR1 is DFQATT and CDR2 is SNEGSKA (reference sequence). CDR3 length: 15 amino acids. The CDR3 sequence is CSAPVLAASTDTQYF. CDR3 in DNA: TGCAGTGCCCCCGTGCTAGCGGCTAGCACAGATACGCAGTATTTT.

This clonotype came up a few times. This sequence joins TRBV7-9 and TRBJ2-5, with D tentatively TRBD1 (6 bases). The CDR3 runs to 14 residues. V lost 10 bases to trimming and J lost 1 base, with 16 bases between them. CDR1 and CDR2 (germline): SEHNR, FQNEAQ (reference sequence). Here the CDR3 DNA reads TGTGCCACCCTACCGGACAGTCTCCAAGAGACCCAGTACTTC. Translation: CATLPDSLQETQYF. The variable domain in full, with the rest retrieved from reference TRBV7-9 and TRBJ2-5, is DTGVSQNPRHKITKRGQNVTFRCDPISEHNRLYWYRQTLGQGPEFLTYFQNEAQLEKSRLLSDRFSAERPKGSFSTLEIQRTEQGDSAMYLCATLPDSLQETQYFGPGTRLLVL.

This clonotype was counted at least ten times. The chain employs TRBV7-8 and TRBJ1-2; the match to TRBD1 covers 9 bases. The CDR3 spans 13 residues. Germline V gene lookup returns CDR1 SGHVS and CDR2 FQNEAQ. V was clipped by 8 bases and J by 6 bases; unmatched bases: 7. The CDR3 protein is CASHRGREDGYTF. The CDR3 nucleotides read TGTGCCAGCCACAGGGGGCGAGAAGATGGCTACACCTTC.

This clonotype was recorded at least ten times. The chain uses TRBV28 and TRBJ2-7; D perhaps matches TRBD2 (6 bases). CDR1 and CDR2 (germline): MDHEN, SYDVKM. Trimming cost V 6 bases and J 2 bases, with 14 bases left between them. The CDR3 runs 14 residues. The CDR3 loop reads CASRDGTAAYEQYF. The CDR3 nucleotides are TGTGCCAGCAGAGACGGGACTGCCGCCTACGAGCAGTACTTC.

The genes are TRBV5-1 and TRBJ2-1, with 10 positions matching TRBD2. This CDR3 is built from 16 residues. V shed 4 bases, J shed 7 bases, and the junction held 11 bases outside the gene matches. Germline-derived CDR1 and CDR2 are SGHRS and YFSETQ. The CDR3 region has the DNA TGCGCCAGCAGCGTTAACCCGGGACTAGCGTCAAATGAGCAGTTCTTC. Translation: CASSVNPGLASNEQFF.

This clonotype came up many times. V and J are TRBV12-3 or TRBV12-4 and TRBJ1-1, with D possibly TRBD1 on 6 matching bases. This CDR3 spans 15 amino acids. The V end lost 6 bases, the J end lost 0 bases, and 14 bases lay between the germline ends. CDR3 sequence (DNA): TGTGCCAGCAGCGTAGGGGGAGGGGTGAACACTGAAGCTTTCTTT. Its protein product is CASSVGGGVNTEAFF.

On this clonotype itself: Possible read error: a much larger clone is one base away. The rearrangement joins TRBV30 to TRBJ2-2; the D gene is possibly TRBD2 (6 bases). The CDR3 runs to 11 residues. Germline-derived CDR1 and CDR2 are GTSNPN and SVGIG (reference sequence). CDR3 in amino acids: CAWRQDGGLFF. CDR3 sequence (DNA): TGTGCCTGGAGACAGGACGGGGGGCTGTTTTTT.

The CDR3 nucleotides are TGTGCCAGCAGCCACGTACCGGGACAGGGGAACTATGGCTACACCTTC. Its translation: CASSHVPGQGNYGYTF. This chain uses TRBV5-4 with TRBJ1-2; 10 nucleotides agree with TRBD1. The CDR3 contains 16 residues. In germline, CDR1 is SGHNT, CDR2 YYREEE (reference sequence). V gave up 4 bases and J gave up 2 bases; unmatched junction bases: 8.

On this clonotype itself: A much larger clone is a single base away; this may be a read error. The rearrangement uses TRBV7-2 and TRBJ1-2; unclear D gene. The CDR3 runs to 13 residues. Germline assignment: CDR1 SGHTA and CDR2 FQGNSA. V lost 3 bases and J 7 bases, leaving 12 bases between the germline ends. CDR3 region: CASSLTEAAGYTF. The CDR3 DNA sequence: TGTGCCAGCAGCTTGACGGAGGCTGCTGGCTACACCTTC.

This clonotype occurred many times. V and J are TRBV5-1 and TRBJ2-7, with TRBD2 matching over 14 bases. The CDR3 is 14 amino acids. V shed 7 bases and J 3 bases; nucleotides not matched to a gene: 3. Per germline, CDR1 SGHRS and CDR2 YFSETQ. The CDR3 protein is CASRTSGRIYEQYF. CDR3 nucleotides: TGCGCCAGCCGGACTAGCGGGAGGATCTACGAGCAGTACTTC.